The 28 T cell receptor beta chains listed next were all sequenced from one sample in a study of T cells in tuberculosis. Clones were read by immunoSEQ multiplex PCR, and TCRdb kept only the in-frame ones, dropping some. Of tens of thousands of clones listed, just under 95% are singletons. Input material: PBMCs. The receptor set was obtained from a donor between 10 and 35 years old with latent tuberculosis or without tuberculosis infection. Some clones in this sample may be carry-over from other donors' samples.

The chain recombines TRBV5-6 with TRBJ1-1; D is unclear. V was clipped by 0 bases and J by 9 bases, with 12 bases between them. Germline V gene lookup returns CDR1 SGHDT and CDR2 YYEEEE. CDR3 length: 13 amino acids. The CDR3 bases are TGTGCCAGCAGCTTGGGCCAACCCTATAAAGCTTTCTTT. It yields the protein CASSLGQPYKAFF.

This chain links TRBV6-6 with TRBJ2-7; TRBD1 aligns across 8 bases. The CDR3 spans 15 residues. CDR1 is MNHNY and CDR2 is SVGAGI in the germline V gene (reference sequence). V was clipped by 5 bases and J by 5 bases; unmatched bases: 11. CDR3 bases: TGTGCCAGCAGTCCGCCCCGGGACAGGACTAACGAGCAGTACTTC. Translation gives CASSPPRDRTNEQYF.

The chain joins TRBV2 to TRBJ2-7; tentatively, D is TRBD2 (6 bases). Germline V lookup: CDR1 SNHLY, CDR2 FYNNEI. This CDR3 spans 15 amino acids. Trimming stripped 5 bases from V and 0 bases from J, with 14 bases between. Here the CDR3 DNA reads TGTGCCAGCAGTCTCATTTTGGGGGGCTCCTACGAGCAGTACTTC. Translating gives CASSLILGGSYEQYF.

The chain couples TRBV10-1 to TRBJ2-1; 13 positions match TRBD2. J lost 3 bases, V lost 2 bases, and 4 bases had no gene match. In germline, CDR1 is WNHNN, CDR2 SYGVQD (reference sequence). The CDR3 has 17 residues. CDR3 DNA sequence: TGCGCCAGCAGTGAGGGACTAGCGGGAGAGGTCTACAATGAGCAGTTCTTC. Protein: CASSEGLAGEVYNEQFF.

CDR3 coding DNA: TGTGCCAGCAGCTCTAGCTTTATGAACACTGAAGCTTTCTTT. This codes for CASSSSFMNTEAFF. V is TRBV11-3 and J is TRBJ1-1; D remains unclear. Germline CDR1 is SGHNT and CDR2 is YENEEA. The length of the CDR3 is 14 residues. V was shortened by 4 bases and J by 0 bases, with 9 bases between the two germline ends.

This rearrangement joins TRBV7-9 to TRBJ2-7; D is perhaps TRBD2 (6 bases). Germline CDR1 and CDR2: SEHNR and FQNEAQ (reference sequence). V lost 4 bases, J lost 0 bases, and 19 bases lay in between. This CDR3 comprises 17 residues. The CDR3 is CASSWEVWGQGSYEQYF. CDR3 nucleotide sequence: TGTGCCAGCAGCTGGGAGGTATGGGGCCAAGGCTCCTACGAGCAGTACTTC. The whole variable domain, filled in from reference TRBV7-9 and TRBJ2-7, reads DTGVSQNPRHKITKRGQNVTFRCDPISEHNRLYWYRQTLGQGPEFLTYFQNEAQLEKSRLLSDRFSAERPKGSFSTLEIQRTEQGDSAMYLCASSWEVWGQGSYEQYFGPGTRLTVT.

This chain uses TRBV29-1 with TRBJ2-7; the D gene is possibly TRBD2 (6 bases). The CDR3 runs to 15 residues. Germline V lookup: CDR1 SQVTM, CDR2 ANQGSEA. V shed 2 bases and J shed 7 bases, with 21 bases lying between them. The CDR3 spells CSVELALEVGGEQYF. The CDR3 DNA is TGCAGCGTTGAATTGGCCCTGGAGGTTGGGGGGGAGCAGTACTTC.

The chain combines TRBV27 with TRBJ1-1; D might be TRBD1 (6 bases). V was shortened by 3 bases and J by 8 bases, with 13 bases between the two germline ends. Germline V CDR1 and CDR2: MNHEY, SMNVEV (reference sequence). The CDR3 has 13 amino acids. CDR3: CASSFRLDSEAFF. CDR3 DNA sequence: TGTGCCAGCAGTTTTCGTTTGGACAGCGAAGCTTTCTTT.

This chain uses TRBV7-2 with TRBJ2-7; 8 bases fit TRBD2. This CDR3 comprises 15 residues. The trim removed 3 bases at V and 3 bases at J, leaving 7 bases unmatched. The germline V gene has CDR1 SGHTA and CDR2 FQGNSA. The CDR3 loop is CASSLISGGLYEQYF. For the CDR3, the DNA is TGTGCCAGCAGCTTGATCAGCGGGGGCCTCTACGAGCAGTACTTC.

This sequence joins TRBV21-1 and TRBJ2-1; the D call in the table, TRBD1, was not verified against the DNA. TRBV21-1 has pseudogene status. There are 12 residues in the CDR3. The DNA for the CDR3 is TGTGCCAGCGGTACAGAATACAATGAGCAGTTCTTC. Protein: CASGTEYNEQFF.

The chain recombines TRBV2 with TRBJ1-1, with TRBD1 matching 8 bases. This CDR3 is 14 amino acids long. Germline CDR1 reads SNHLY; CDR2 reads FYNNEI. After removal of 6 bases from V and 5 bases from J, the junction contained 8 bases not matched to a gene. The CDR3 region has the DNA TGTGCCAGCAGCGCCGACAGGGGAAGGACTGAAGCTTTCTTT. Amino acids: CASSADRGRTEAFF.

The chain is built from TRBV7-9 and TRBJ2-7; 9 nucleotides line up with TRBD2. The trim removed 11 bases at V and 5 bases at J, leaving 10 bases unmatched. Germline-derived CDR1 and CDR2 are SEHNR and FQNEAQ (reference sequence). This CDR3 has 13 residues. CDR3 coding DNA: TGTGCCGCAAGCTACGAGCGGGAGGACGAGCAGTACTTC. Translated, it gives CAASYEREDEQYF.

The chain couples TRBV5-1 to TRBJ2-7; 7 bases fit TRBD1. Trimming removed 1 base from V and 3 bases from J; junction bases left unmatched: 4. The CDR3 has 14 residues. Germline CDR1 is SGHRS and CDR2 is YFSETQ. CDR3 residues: CASSLIQGNYEQYF. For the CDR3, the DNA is TGCGCCAGCAGCTTGATACAGGGGAACTACGAGCAGTACTTC. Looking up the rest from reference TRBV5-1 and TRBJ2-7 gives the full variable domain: KAGVTQTPRYLIKTRGQQVTLSCSPISGHRSVSWYQQTPGQGLQFLFEYFSETQRNKGNFPGRFSGRQFSNSRSEMNVSTLELGDSALYLCASSLIQGNYEQYFGPGTRLTVT.

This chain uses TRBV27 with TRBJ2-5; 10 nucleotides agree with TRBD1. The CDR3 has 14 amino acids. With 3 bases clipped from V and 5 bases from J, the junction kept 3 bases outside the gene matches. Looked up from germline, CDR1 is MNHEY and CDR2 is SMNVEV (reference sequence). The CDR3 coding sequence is TGTGCCAGCAGTTTCTCGGACAGGGGGGAGACCCAGTACTTC. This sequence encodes CASSFSDRGETQYF.

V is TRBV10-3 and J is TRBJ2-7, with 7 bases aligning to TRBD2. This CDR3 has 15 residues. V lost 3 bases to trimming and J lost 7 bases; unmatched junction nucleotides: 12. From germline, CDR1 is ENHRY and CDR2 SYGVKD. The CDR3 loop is CAISEQTGLGGEQYF. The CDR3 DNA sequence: TGTGCCATCAGTGAACAAACCGGACTAGGAGGAGAGCAGTACTTC.

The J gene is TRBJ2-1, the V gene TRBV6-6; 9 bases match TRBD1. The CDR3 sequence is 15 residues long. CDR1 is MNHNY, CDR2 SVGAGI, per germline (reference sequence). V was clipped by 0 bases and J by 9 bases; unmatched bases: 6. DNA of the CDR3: TGTGCCAGCAGTTACTCGGGACAGGGAGGGGGTGAGCAGTTCTTC. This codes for CASSYSGQGGGEQFF.

CDR3 in amino acids: CSVSIEGYEQYF. CDR3 coding DNA: TGCAGCGTTTCCATTGAGGGCTACGAGCAGTACTTC. This chain connects TRBV29-1 to TRBJ2-7, with a tentative D call TRBD2 (5 bases). CDR1 and CDR2 from the germline V gene are SQVTM and ANQGSEA. This CDR3 contains 12 residues. Trimming took off 5 bases at V and 3 bases at J, with 11 bases between the two ends.

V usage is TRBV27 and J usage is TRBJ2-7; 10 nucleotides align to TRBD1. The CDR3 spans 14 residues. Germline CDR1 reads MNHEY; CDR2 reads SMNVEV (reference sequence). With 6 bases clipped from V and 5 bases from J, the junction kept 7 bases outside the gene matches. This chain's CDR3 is CASSPGTGVDEQYF. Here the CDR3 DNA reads TGTGCCAGCAGCCCCGGGACAGGGGTCGACGAGCAGTACTTC.

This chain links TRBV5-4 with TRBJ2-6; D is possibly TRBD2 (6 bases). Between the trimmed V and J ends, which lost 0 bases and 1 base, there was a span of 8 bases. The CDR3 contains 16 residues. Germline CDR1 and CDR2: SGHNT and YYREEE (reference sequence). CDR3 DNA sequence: TGTGCCAGCAGCTTGGCCGGGGGATCTGGGGCCAACGTCCTGACTTTC. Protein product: CASSLAGGSGANVLTF.

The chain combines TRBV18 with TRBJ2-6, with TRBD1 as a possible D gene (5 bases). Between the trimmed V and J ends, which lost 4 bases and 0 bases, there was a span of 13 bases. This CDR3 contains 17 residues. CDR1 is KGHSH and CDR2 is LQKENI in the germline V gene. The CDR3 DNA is TGTGCCAGCTCACTGGAAGGGGTATTCTCTGGGGCCAACGTCCTGACTTTC. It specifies CASSLEGVFSGANVLTF.

CDR3 DNA sequence: TGTGCCTTCGACTGGACCTACGAGCAGTACTTC. Translating it yields CAFDWTYEQYF. V usage is TRBV7-8 and J usage is TRBJ2-7; the D is unclear. Trimming took off 11 bases at V and 2 bases at J, with 10 bases between the two ends. CDR1 and CDR2 from the germline V gene are SGHVS and FQNEAQ. The CDR3 has 11 amino acids.

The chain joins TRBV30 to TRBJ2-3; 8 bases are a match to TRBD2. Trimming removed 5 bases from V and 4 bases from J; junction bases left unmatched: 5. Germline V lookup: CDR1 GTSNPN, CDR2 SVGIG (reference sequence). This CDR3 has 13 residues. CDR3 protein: CAWEIGGADTQYF. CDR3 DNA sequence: TGTGCCTGGGAGATCGGGGGGGCAGATACGCAGTATTTT.

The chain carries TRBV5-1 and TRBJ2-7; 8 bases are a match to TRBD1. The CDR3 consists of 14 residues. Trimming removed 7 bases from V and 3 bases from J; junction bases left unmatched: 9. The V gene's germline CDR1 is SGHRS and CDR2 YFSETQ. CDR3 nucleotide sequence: TGCGCCAGCTACCACCGGGACAGGATCTACGAGCAGTACTTC. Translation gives CASYHRDRIYEQYF. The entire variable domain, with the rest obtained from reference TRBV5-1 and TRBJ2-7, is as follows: KAGVTQTPRYLIKTRGQQVTLSCSPISGHRSVSWYQQTPGQGLQFLFEYFSETQRNKGNFPGRFSGRQFSNSRSEMNVSTLELGDSALYLCASYHRDRIYEQYFGPGTRLTVT.

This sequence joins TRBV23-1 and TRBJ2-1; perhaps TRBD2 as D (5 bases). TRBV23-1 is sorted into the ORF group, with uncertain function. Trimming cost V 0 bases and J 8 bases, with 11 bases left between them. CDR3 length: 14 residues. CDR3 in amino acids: CASSQSGAGDEQFF. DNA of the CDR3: TGCGCCAGCAGTCAATCCGGTGCGGGCGATGAGCAGTTCTTC.

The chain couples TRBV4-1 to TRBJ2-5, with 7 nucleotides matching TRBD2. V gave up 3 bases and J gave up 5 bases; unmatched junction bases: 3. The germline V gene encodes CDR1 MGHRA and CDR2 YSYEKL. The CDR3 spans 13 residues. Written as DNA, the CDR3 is TGCGCCAGCAGCCATCCGGGGGGTGAGACCCAGTACTTC. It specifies CASSHPGGETQYF.

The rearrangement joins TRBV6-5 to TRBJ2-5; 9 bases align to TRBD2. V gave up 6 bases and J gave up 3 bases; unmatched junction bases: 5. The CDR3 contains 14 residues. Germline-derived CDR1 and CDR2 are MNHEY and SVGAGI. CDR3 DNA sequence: TGTGCCAGCAGACCTATAGCGGGAGAAGAGACCCAGTACTTC. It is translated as CASRPIAGEETQYF.

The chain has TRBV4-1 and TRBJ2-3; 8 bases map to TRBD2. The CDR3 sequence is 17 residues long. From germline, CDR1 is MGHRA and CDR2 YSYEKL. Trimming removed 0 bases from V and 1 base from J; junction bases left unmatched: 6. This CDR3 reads CASSQDEPTSGTDTQYF. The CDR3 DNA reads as TGCGCCAGCAGCCAAGACGAGCCGACTAGCGGCACAGATACGCAGTATTTT.

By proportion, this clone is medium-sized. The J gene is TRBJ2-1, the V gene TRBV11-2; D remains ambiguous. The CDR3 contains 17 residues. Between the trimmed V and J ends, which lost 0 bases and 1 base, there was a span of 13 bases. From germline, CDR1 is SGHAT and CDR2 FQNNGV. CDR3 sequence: CASSLEIAQLSYNEQFF. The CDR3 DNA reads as TGTGCCAGCAGCTTAGAAATAGCCCAATTGTCCTACAATGAGCAGTTCTTC. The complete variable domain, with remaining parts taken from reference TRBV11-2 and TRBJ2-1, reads EAGVAQSPRYKIIEKRQSVAFWCNPISGHATLYWYQQILGQGPKLLIQFQNNGVVDDSQLPKDRFSAERLKGVDSTLKIQPAKLEDSAVYLCASSLEIAQLSYNEQFFGPGTRLTVL.